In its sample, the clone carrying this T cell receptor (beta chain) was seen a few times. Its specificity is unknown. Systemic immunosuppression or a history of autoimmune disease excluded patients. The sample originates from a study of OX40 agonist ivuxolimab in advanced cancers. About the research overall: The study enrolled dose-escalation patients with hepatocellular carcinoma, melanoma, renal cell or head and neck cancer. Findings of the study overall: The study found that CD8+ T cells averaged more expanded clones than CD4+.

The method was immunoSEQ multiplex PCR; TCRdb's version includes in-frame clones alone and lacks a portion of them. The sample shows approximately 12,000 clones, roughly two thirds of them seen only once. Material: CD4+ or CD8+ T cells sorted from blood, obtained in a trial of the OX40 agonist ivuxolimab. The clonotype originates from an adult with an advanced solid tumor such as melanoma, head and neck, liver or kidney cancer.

DNA for the CDR3: TGTGCCATCAGTGAACTCGGGGGAGGGGTCACTGAAGCTTTCTTT. Its protein product is CAISELGGGVTEAFF. The V gene is TRBV10-3, the J gene TRBJ1-1; weak D call: TRBD1 (5 bases). CDR3 length equals 15 residues. The germline V gene has CDR1 ENHRY and CDR2 SYGVKD. The V end lost 3 bases, the J end lost 4 bases, and 15 bases lay between the germline ends.